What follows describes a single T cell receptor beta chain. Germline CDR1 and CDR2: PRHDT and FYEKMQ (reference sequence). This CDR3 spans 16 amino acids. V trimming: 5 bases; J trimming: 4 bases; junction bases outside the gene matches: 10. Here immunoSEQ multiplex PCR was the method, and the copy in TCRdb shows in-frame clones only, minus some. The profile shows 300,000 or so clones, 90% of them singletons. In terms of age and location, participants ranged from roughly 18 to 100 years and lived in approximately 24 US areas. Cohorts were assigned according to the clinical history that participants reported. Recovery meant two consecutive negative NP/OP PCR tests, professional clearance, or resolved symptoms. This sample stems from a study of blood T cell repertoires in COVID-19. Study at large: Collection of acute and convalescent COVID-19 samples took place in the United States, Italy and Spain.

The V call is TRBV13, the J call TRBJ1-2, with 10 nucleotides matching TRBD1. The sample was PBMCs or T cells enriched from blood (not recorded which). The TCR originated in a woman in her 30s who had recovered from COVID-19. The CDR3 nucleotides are TGTGCCAGCAGCGCGTCCGGGACAGGGGACCCCTATGGCTACACCTTC. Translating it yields CASSASGTGDPYGYTF.